This is a list of T cell receptor beta chains from one sample in a study of blood T cell repertoires in COVID-19. TCRdb's table, derived via immunoSEQ multiplex PCR, lists solely in-frame clones and lacks some. The table includes just under 350,000 clones, 80% to 90% detected once. What was sequenced was peripheral blood. Every receptor here comes from a man aged 25-45 years with active or convalescent COVID-19. Both conserved end residues are part of each CDR3. D genes are given only for firm matches. Where a row states a size, it is once, few, many or the class of an expanded clone; other rows omit it.

j_gene: TRBJ2-7; v_gene: TRBV18; d_gene: -; abundance: -; CDR3aa: CASSPKRAYEQYF; CDR3nt: TGTGCCAGCTCTCCTAAGCGGGCCTACGAGCAGTACTTC
j_gene: TRBJ1-2; v_gene: TRBV20-1; d_gene: TRBD1; abundance: -; CDR3aa: CSASLQGVNYGYTF; CDR3nt: TGCAGTGCTAGTCTCCAGGGGGTGAACTATGGCTACACCTTC
j_gene: TRBJ1-2; v_gene: TRBV5-4; d_gene: TRBD1; abundance: few; CDR3aa: CASSLDQGVYGYTF; CDR3nt: TGTGCCAGCAGCCTCGACCAGGGGGTCTATGGCTACACCTTC
j_gene: TRBJ2-1; v_gene: TRBV6-4; d_gene: TRBD2; abundance: few; CDR3aa: CATSKDSGAYNEQFF; CDR3nt: TGTGCCACCTCAAAGGATAGCGGGGCCTACAATGAGCAGTTCTTC
j_gene: TRBJ2-7; v_gene: TRBV11-2; d_gene: TRBD1; abundance: -; CDR3aa: CASSSDRAPNEQYF; CDR3nt: TGTGCCAGCAGCTCGGACAGGGCTCCCAACGAGCAGTACTTC
j_gene: TRBJ1-1; v_gene: TRBV6-2/TRBV6-3; d_gene: TRBD1; abundance: -; CDR3aa: CASSILGTGWKFEAFF; CDR3nt: TGTGCCAGCAGTATTCTCGGGACAGGGTGGAAGTTTGAAGCTTTCTTT
j_gene: TRBJ2-3; v_gene: TRBV4-3; d_gene: TRBD2; abundance: -; CDR3aa: CASSQERTSGNADTQYF; CDR3nt: TGCGCCAGCAGCCAAGAACGAACTAGCGGGAATGCAGATACGCAGTATTTT
j_gene: TRBJ2-5; v_gene: TRBV5-1; d_gene: TRBD2; abundance: -; CDR3aa: CASRRRGGQETQYF; CDR3nt: TGCGCCAGCAGGAGGCGGGGGGGCCAAGAGACCCAGTACTTC
j_gene: TRBJ2-2; v_gene: TRBV28; d_gene: TRBD1; abundance: -; CDR3aa: CASRGQGDTGELFF; CDR3nt: TGTGCCAGCCGTGGACAGGGCGACACCGGGGAGCTGTTTTTT
j_gene: TRBJ2-7; v_gene: TRBV6-5; d_gene: -; abundance: -; CDR3aa: CASSYSPGAAGYEQYF; CDR3nt: TGTGCCAGCAGTTACTCTCCCGGTGCGGCGGGTTACGAGCAGTACTTC
j_gene: TRBJ2-2; v_gene: TRBV6-5; d_gene: -; abundance: few; CDR3aa: CASSPAVTPAGELFF; CDR3nt: TGTGCCAGCAGCCCCGCGGTAACGCCTGCCGGGGAGCTGTTTTTT
j_gene: TRBJ1-6; v_gene: TRBV21-1; d_gene: -; abundance: -; CDR3aa: CASRGHYSQFSPLHF; CDR3nt: TGTGCCAGCCGTGGACATTACTCCCAATTTTCACCCCTCCACTTT
j_gene: TRBJ2-7; v_gene: TRBV12-3/TRBV12-4; d_gene: TRBD2; abundance: -; CDR3aa: CASSASGSYEQYF; CDR3nt: TGTGCCAGCAGTGCTAGCGGGAGCTACGAGCAGTACTTC
j_gene: TRBJ1-1; v_gene: TRBV7-9; d_gene: TRBD1; abundance: -; CDR3aa: CASSPPTGGRAEAFF; CDR3nt: TGTGCCAGCAGCCCACCGACAGGGGGACGGGCTGAAGCTTTCTTT
j_gene: TRBJ2-3; v_gene: TRBV3-1/TRBV3-2; d_gene: TRBD2; abundance: -; CDR3aa: CASSQDAPGGGTDTQYF; CDR3nt: TGTGCCAGCAGCCAAGACGCGCCGGGAGGGGGCACAGATACGCAGTATTTT
j_gene: TRBJ2-7; v_gene: TRBV6-5; d_gene: -; abundance: -; CDR3aa: CASRRGGGYEQYF; CDR3nt: TGTGCCAGCAGGAGGGGAGGGGGATACGAGCAGTACTTC
j_gene: TRBJ1-2; v_gene: TRBV28; d_gene: -; abundance: -; CDR3aa: CASSIDTNYGYTF; CDR3nt: TGTGCCAGCAGCATAGACACCAACTATGGCTACACCTTC
j_gene: TRBJ2-5; v_gene: TRBV5-4; d_gene: -; abundance: -; CDR3aa: CASSLSGETQYF; CDR3nt: TGTGCCAGCAGCTTATCAGGGGAGACCCAGTACTTC
j_gene: TRBJ1-2; v_gene: TRBV27; d_gene: TRBD1; abundance: -; CDR3aa: CASSFISGGNYGYTF; CDR3nt: TGTGCCAGCAGTTTCATTTCAGGGGGAAACTATGGCTACACCTTC
j_gene: TRBJ2-1; v_gene: TRBV27; d_gene: TRBD2; abundance: once; CDR3aa: CASKPLAGHNEQFF; CDR3nt: TGTGCCAGCAAACCTCTAGCGGGTCACAATGAGCAGTTCTTC
j_gene: TRBJ1-6; v_gene: TRBV27; d_gene: -; abundance: -; CDR3aa: CASSPSPPVRYPLHF; CDR3nt: TGTGCCAGCAGTCCCTCCCCTCCGGTTCGGTATCCCCTCCACTTT
j_gene: TRBJ2-2; v_gene: TRBV30; d_gene: TRBD2; abundance: -; CDR3aa: CAWSSLAGGQGTGELFF; CDR3nt: TGTGCCTGGAGTTCCCTAGCGGGGGGGCAGGGTACCGGGGAGCTGTTTTTT
j_gene: TRBJ2-3; v_gene: TRBV5-4; d_gene: TRBD2; abundance: -; CDR3aa: CASSPRTSVDTDTQYF; CDR3nt: TGTGCCAGCAGCCCCCGGACTAGCGTCGACACAGATACGCAGTATTTT
j_gene: TRBJ1-1; v_gene: TRBV2; d_gene: -; abundance: once; CDR3aa: CASSEGGFGTEAFF; CDR3nt: TGTGCCAGCAGTGAGGGGGGTTTCGGGACTGAAGCTTTCTTT
j_gene: TRBJ2-2; v_gene: TRBV5-4; d_gene: TRBD2; abundance: -; CDR3aa: CASSLAQGGGAATGELFF; CDR3nt: TGTGCCAGCAGCTTGGCCCAAGGCGGGGGGGCCGCCACCGGGGAGCTGTTTTTT
j_gene: TRBJ1-1; v_gene: TRBV19; d_gene: TRBD1; abundance: -; CDR3aa: CASSITGTGNTEAFF; CDR3nt: TGTGCCAGTAGTATAACCGGGACAGGAAATACTGAAGCTTTCTTT
j_gene: TRBJ2-1; v_gene: TRBV9; d_gene: TRBD2; abundance: -; CDR3aa: CASSGDGTSGSRGEQFF; CDR3nt: TGTGCCAGCAGCGGGGACGGGACTAGCGGGAGTCGTGGTGAGCAGTTCTTC
j_gene: TRBJ1-2; v_gene: TRBV12-3/TRBV12-4; d_gene: -; abundance: -; CDR3aa: CASSLANYGYTF; CDR3nt: TGTGCCAGCAGTTTGGCCAACTATGGCTACACCTTC
j_gene: TRBJ2-1; v_gene: TRBV11-3; d_gene: TRBD2; abundance: -; CDR3aa: CASSRGEGNEQFF; CDR3nt: TGTGCCAGCAGCAGAGGGGAGGGCAATGAGCAGTTCTTC
j_gene: TRBJ1-1; v_gene: TRBV5-1; d_gene: TRBD1; abundance: -; CDR3aa: CASSLQGGNTEAFF; CDR3nt: TGCGCCAGCAGCTTACAGGGGGGAAACACTGAAGCTTTCTTT
j_gene: TRBJ1-5; v_gene: TRBV6-5; d_gene: TRBD1; abundance: -; CDR3aa: CASSTGANQPQHF; CDR3nt: TGTGCCAGCAGTACAGGGGCCAATCAGCCCCAGCATTTT
j_gene: TRBJ2-1; v_gene: TRBV5-1; d_gene: TRBD2; abundance: -; CDR3aa: CASSLVGGGSYNEQFF; CDR3nt: TGCGCCAGCAGCTTGGTGGGCGGGGGATCCTACAATGAGCAGTTCTTC
j_gene: TRBJ1-4; v_gene: TRBV3-1/TRBV3-2; d_gene: -; abundance: -; CDR3aa: CASSLVLGGEKLFF; CDR3nt: TGTGCCAGCAGCCTGGTCCTCGGAGGGGAAAAACTGTTTTTT
j_gene: TRBJ1-1; v_gene: TRBV7-7; d_gene: -; abundance: -; CDR3aa: CASSLTSETEAFF; CDR3nt: TGTGCCAGCAGCTTAACTTCGGAGACTGAAGCTTTCTTT
j_gene: TRBJ2-1; v_gene: TRBV6-4; d_gene: -; abundance: many; CDR3aa: CASSENGGSYNEQFF; CDR3nt: TGTGCCAGCAGTGAAAACGGGGGCTCCTACAATGAGCAGTTCTTC
j_gene: TRBJ2-5; v_gene: TRBV5-1; d_gene: TRBD1; abundance: -; CDR3aa: CASRRGQGLGGQETQYF; CDR3nt: TGCGCCAGCAGACGGGGACAGGGATTGGGTGGACAAGAGACCCAGTACTTC
j_gene: TRBJ2-4; v_gene: TRBV2; d_gene: -; abundance: once; CDR3aa: CASRARGQLAKNIQYF; CDR3nt: TGTGCCAGCAGGGCCCGGGGTCAACTAGCCAAAAACATTCAGTACTTC
j_gene: TRBJ2-1; v_gene: TRBV7-2; d_gene: TRBD2; abundance: -; CDR3aa: CASSLELAGAGIDEQFF; CDR3nt: TGTGCCAGCAGCTTAGAACTAGCGGGGGCCGGTATCGATGAGCAGTTCTTC
j_gene: TRBJ2-1; v_gene: TRBV6-2/TRBV6-3; d_gene: -; abundance: -; CDR3aa: CASSYSGSGNEQFF; CDR3nt: TGTGCCAGCAGTTATTCGGGTAGCGGCAATGAGCAGTTCTTC
j_gene: TRBJ1-2; v_gene: TRBV29-1; d_gene: TRBD1; abundance: -; CDR3aa: CSAGDRGIGGYTF; CDR3nt: TGCAGCGCCGGGGACAGGGGGATAGGAGGCTACACCTTC
j_gene: TRBJ1-2; v_gene: TRBV25-1; d_gene: TRBD1; abundance: -; CDR3aa: CASRNRDSDGYTF; CDR3nt: TGTGCCAGCAGAAACCGGGACAGTGATGGCTACACCTTC
j_gene: TRBJ1-5; v_gene: TRBV5-1; d_gene: -; abundance: -; CDR3aa: CASSLEAGAQHF; CDR3nt: TGCGCCAGCAGCTTGGAGGCGGGGGCCCAGCATTTT
j_gene: TRBJ1-3; v_gene: TRBV24-1; d_gene: -; abundance: -; CDR3aa: CATSDGRVGNTIYF; CDR3nt: TGTGCCACCAGTGATGGGAGGGTTGGAAACACCATATATTTT
j_gene: TRBJ1-5; v_gene: TRBV24-1; d_gene: TRBD1; abundance: -; CDR3aa: CATSGGDYQPQHF; CDR3nt: TGTGCCACCTCAGGGGGAGATTATCAGCCCCAGCATTTT
j_gene: TRBJ2-2; v_gene: TRBV30; d_gene: TRBD2; abundance: -; CDR3aa: CAWSVLRGGTGELFF; CDR3nt: TGTGCCTGGAGTGTACTTCGGGGGGGTACCGGGGAGCTGTTTTTT
j_gene: TRBJ2-4; v_gene: TRBV18; d_gene: TRBD2; abundance: -; CDR3aa: CASSPNTLAGVENIQYF; CDR3nt: TGTGCCAGCTCACCAAACACCCTAGCGGGAGTGGAAAACATTCAGTACTTC
j_gene: TRBJ1-2; v_gene: TRBV6-5; d_gene: -; abundance: once; CDR3aa: CASRIGEGFNYGYTF; CDR3nt: TGTGCCAGCAGGATTGGGGAGGGATTTAACTATGGCTACACCTTC
j_gene: TRBJ1-1; v_gene: TRBV12-3/TRBV12-4; d_gene: -; abundance: -; CDR3aa: CARSRGGVTEAFF; CDR3nt: TGTGCCCGCAGCCGGGGGGGGGTAACTGAAGCTTTCTTT
j_gene: TRBJ2-1; v_gene: TRBV30; d_gene: TRBD1; abundance: -; CDR3aa: CASGQGRAMVF; CDR3nt: TGTGCCTCAGGACAGGGGCGGGCCATGGTCTTC
j_gene: TRBJ2-7; v_gene: TRBV4-1; d_gene: TRBD2; abundance: -; CDR3aa: CASSHPGLGLPEQYF; CDR3nt: TGCGCCAGCAGCCACCCAGGACTAGGACTTCCCGAGCAGTACTTC
j_gene: TRBJ2-1; v_gene: TRBV9; d_gene: TRBD2; abundance: -; CDR3aa: CASSVTGTSGLDEQFF; CDR3nt: TGTGCCAGCAGCGTAACCGGGACTAGCGGATTGGATGAGCAGTTCTTC
j_gene: TRBJ2-1; v_gene: TRBV19; d_gene: TRBD2; abundance: -; CDR3aa: CASSIVRERELDNEQFF; CDR3nt: TGTGCCAGTAGTATAGTAAGGGAGCGGGAGCTCGACAATGAGCAGTTCTTC
j_gene: TRBJ1-1; v_gene: TRBV28; d_gene: TRBD1; abundance: once; CDR3aa: CASSGRDRGRLPLKAFF; CDR3nt: TGTGCCAGCAGTGGACGGGACAGGGGGCGTCTGCCGCTTAAAGCTTTCTTT
j_gene: TRBJ1-2; v_gene: TRBV18; d_gene: TRBD1; abundance: -; CDR3aa: CASSQGQGAGYTF; CDR3nt: TGTGCCAGCTCACAGGGACAGGGGGCCGGCTACACCTTC
j_gene: TRBJ2-1; v_gene: TRBV5-1; d_gene: TRBD2; abundance: -; CDR3aa: CASSSIAGGPGNEQFF; CDR3nt: TGCGCCAGCAGCTCCATAGCGGGAGGGCCTGGGAATGAGCAGTTCTTC